A single sample is the source of the 10 T cell receptor beta chains below, sequenced in a study of Graves' ophthalmopathy and Graves' hyperthyroidism. Amplification of the TCR beta CDR3 regions used RNA transcripts (as template). First-round RT-PCR employed HTBI primers, with a second-round multiplex PCR after it. TCRdb recomputed calls from the multiplex PCR reads with MiXCR, one row per CDR3 protein. The sample gives about 1.1 million distinct CDR3 sequences, less than 45% of which show up once; 11% is in the top ten. Material for sequencing was peripheral blood or thyroid tissue (not recorded which). Receptors originate from an adult man with Graves' hyperthyroidism.

With respect to this clonotype: The junction and the germline gene differ at one end; a read error may be behind it. The chain is built from TRBV7-9 and TRBJ1-1, with a tentative D call TRBD1 (5 bases). The CDR3 has 17 residues. The germline gives CDR1 SEHNR, CDR2 FQNEAQ (reference sequence). Here the CDR3 DNA reads TGTGCCGGCAGCTTGAGGGGCCAGGCCGAAATGAACACTGAAGCTTTCTTT. Translating gives CAGSLRGQAEMNTEAFF.

The chain uses TRBV7-9 and TRBJ2-5; a weak D match, TRBD2 (5 bases). CDR3 length equals 15 residues. Trimming took off 5 bases at V and 2 bases at J, with 15 bases between the two ends. Germline V CDR1 and CDR2: SEHNR, FQNEAQ (reference sequence). The DNA for the CDR3 is TGTGCCAGCAGCCGGACTGGGATTTCACAAGAGACCCAGTACTTC. Encoded protein: CASSRTGISQETQYF. The entire variable domain, with the rest obtained from reference TRBV7-9 and TRBJ2-5, is as follows: DTGVSQNPRHKITKRGQNVTFRCDPISEHNRLYWYRQTLGQGPEFLTYFQNEAQLEKSRLLSDRFSAERPKGSFSTLEIQRTEQGDSAMYLCASSRTGISQETQYFGPGTRLLVL.

CDR3 region: CSARDGGQSIEAFF. The CDR3, as DNA: TGCAGTGCTAGAGATGGGGGACAGTCGATAGAAGCTTTCTTT. The rearrangement links TRBV20-1 to TRBJ1-1; TRBD1 agrees at 7 bases. The germline CDR1 and CDR2 sequences are DFQATT and SNEGSKA (reference sequence). This CDR3 comprises 14 residues. V shed 0 bases, J shed 8 bases, and the junction held 9 bases outside the gene matches.

Many counts were recorded for this clonotype. The V gene is TRBV25-1, the J gene TRBJ1-6, with 9 bases that match TRBD1. The V and J ends lost 2 bases and 7 bases, in that order; junction bases with no gene match: 3. In germline, CDR1 is MGHDK, CDR2 SYGVNS. This CDR3 has 15 residues. This CDR3 is CASSERDRENSPLHF. The CDR3 DNA reads as TGTGCCAGCAGTGAAAGGGACAGGGAAAATTCACCCCTCCACTTT.

The chain links TRBV19 to TRBJ2-7, with 8 bases fitting TRBD2. Germline loops: CDR1 LNHDA, CDR2 SQIVND (reference sequence). V dropped 6 bases and J dropped 3; count of bases not matched to a gene: 10. CDR3 length: 15 residues. In DNA form, the CDR3 reads TGTGCCAGTAGCACCGGACTAGCACGTCACTACGAGCAGTACTTC. Residues: CASSTGLARHYEQYF.

This chain uses TRBV9 with TRBJ1-2, with D possibly TRBD1 on 5 matching bases. Germline CDR1 and CDR2: SGDLS and YYNGEE. The CDR3 has 14 amino acids. Trimming removed 5 bases from V and 8 bases from J, with 19 bases in between. This CDR3 reads CASSSLATGAGYTF. The CDR3 nucleotides read TGTGCCAGCAGTTCGCTAGCCACCGGGGCCGGCTACACCTTC.

In its sample, this clonotype was seen a few times. The V gene is TRBV27, the J gene TRBJ2-5; D call uncertain. CDR1 is MNHEY, CDR2 SMNVEV, per germline (reference sequence). The V end lost 2 bases, the J end lost 2 bases, and 12 bases lay between the germline ends. This CDR3 has 15 residues. The CDR3 nucleotides are TGTGCCAGCAGTTTACCCACCCTGCAACAAGAGACCCAGTACTTC. It codes for CASSLPTLQQETQYF.

The chain couples TRBV6-1 to TRBJ1-3; D is unresolved. Trimming stripped 6 bases from V and 3 bases from J, with 21 bases between. Germline V gene lookup returns CDR1 MNHNS and CDR2 SASEGT. The CDR3 is 17 residues long. The CDR3 spells CASSSERSRKGGNTIYF. In nucleotides, the CDR3 is TGTGCCAGCAGCTCCGAAAGGTCCCGGAAAGGTGGAAACACCATATATTTT.

This clonotype was found many times. The V and J genes are TRBV6-5 and TRBJ1-2; no firm D call. V was trimmed by 0 bases and J by 6 bases, leaving 11 bases between them. Germline V gene lookup returns CDR1 MNHEY and CDR2 SVGAGI. This CDR3 region has 14 residues. The CDR3 DNA reads TGTGCCAGCAGTTACTCCGCGTTGAATGATGGCTACACCTTC. This gives the protein CASSYSALNDGYTF.

This clonotype was detected once. A much larger clone lies one base from this, so it may be a read error. The V call is TRBV20-1, the J call TRBJ1-2, with D maybe TRBD1 (6 bases). V lost 6 bases to trimming and J lost 14 bases, with 22 bases between them. This CDR3 is 12 amino acids long. CDR1 is DFQATT, CDR2 SNEGSKA, per germline (reference sequence). CDR3 amino acids: CSASILGRGLTF. CDR3 nucleotides: TGCAGTGCCTCCATTCTAGGCAGGGGACTTACCTTC.